Listed here are 13 T cell receptor beta chains from one sample, sequenced in a study of blood T cell repertoires in COVID-19. Method: immunoSEQ multiplex PCR; TCRdb's copy keeps in-frame clones and lacks some. The table has about 170,000 clones, around four fifths seen once. Sequencing used PBMCs or T cells enriched from blood (not recorded which). The receptors were gathered from a woman between 50 and 59 years old who had recovered from COVID-19.

The chain carries TRBV5-6 and TRBJ2-5; D might be TRBD1 (8 bases). With 4 bases removed from V and 0 bases from J, the gap between germline ends came to 25 bases. Looked up from germline, CDR1 is SGHDT and CDR2 is YYEEEE. The CDR3 covers 19 residues. CDR3 in amino acids: CASSTTGTGGGGYQETQYF. Written as DNA, the CDR3 is TGTGCCAGCAGCACCACCGGGACAGGTGGGGGGGGCTACCAAGAGACCCAGTACTTC.

This chain uses TRBV7-9 with TRBJ1-1, with TRBD1 as a possible D gene (6 bases). Germline CDR1 is SEHNR and CDR2 is FQNEAQ (reference sequence). The CDR3 has 14 amino acids. Trimming removed 5 bases at V and 0 bases at J, with 10 bases between. CDR3 amino acids: CASSPGQLNTEAFF. The CDR3 coding sequence is TGTGCCAGCAGCCCTGGACAGCTGAACACTGAAGCTTTCTTT.

On this clone itself: A read error may account for a junction end that differs from germline. The chain recombines TRBV27 with TRBJ2-2; TRBD2 aligns across 14 bases. Germline V lookup: CDR1 MNHEY, CDR2 SMNVEV (reference sequence). CDR3 length equals 14 residues. Here the CDR3 reads CASSPLTSGRELFF. In DNA form, the CDR3 reads TGTGCCAGCAGCCCATTGACTAGCGGGAGGGAACTGTTTTTT.

The chain uses TRBV6-4 and TRBJ2-3, with D uncertain. Germline V CDR1 and CDR2: MRHNA, SNTAGT. CDR3 size: 13 residues. The V end lost 0 bases, the J end lost 6 bases, and 7 bases lay between the germline ends. CDR3 region: CASSDSERDTQYF. As DNA, the CDR3 is TGTGCCAGCAGTGACTCGGAGCGTGATACGCAGTATTTT.

In this sample, this clone turned up a few times. V gene TRBV7-9 combines with J gene TRBJ1-6; D ambiguous. V lost 5 bases and J lost 9, with 11 bases in between. Looked up from germline, CDR1 is SEHNR and CDR2 is FQNEAQ (reference sequence). The CDR3 totals 13 residues. The CDR3 nucleotides are TGTGCCAGCAGCCCGCCTGGAGGTTCACCCCTCCACTTT. This translates into CASSPPGGSPLHF.

This clone was recorded only once. The J gene is TRBJ2-1, the V gene TRBV7-2; D gene ambiguous. Germline CDR1 and CDR2: SGHTA and FQGNSA. Trimming pared 5 bases from V and 6 bases from J, leaving 14 bases between. The CDR3 totals 14 residues. The CDR3 loop reads CASSLSQTRNEQFF. CDR3 nucleotide sequence: TGTGCCAGCAGCCTTTCGCAGACTCGCAATGAGCAGTTCTTC.

The chain combines TRBV11-3 with TRBJ1-2; the D is unclear. Germline CDR1 SGHNT, CDR2 YENEEA. The CDR3 totals 13 residues. The ends were cut back, 10 bases at V and 0 bases at J, with 12 bases in the middle. As DNA, the CDR3 is TGTGCCACCGCGGCAGATTCTAACTATGGCTACACCTTC. The encoded protein is CATAADSNYGYTF.

Details on this clone: This sample also contains other DNA sequences that code for the same CDR3. This chain links TRBV3-1 (or the pseudogene TRBV3-2) with TRBJ2-7; 12 bases agree with TRBD2. CDR1 is LGHDT and CDR2 is YNNKEL in the germline V gene (reference sequence). The trim removed 4 bases at V and 6 bases at J, leaving 4 bases unmatched. This CDR3 has 14 residues. The CDR3: CASSPTSGSSEQYV. CDR3 nucleotides: TGTGCCAGCAGCCCGACTAGCGGGAGCTCCGAGCAGTACGTC.

This chain uses TRBV19 with TRBJ1-2, with D possibly being TRBD1 (5 bases). CDR1 is LNHDA and CDR2 is SQIVND in the germline V gene (reference sequence). This CDR3 has 17 amino acids. The ends were cut back, 0 bases at V and 4 bases at J, with 18 bases in the middle. The CDR3 nucleotides read TGTGCCAGTAGTATAGAGGGGGGGACCGAGTCCTTCTATGGCTACACCTTC. Protein: CASSIEGGTESFYGYTF.

The CDR3 spells CASGGQLNTEAFF. The DNA of the CDR3 is TGTGCTAGTGGTGGACAGCTGAACACTGAAGCTTTCTTT. The chain couples TRBV12-5 to TRBJ1-1; D may be TRBD1 (6 bases). The CDR3 totals 13 residues. With 5 bases removed from V and 0 bases from J, the gap between germline ends came to 7 bases. The germline V gene has CDR1 LGHNT and CDR2 FRNRAP.

The CDR3 sequence is CASSSLANYGYTF. The CDR3 DNA sequence: TGTGCCAGCAGTTCTTTAGCTAACTATGGCTACACCTTC. V is TRBV28 and J is TRBJ1-2; unclear D gene. Germline CDR1 is MDHEN and CDR2 is SYDVKM. CDR3 length equals 13 residues. V lost 4 bases to trimming and J lost 0 bases, with 6 bases between them.

This clone was counted a few times. The chain employs TRBV3-1 (or the pseudogene TRBV3-2) and TRBJ1-2; D remains ambiguous. CDR1 and CDR2 (germline): LGHDT, YNNKEL (reference sequence). The CDR3 covers 14 residues. V shed 1 base and J shed 6 bases, with 12 bases lying between them. CDR3 loop: CASSQGPVTDGYTF. The CDR3, as DNA: TGTGCCAGCAGCCAAGGTCCGGTTACGGATGGCTACACCTTC.

The chain links TRBV30 to TRBJ1-4; D not resolved. CDR1 and CDR2 from the germline V gene are GTSNPN and SVGIG (reference sequence). V lost 2 bases, J lost 8 bases, and 15 bases lay in between. This CDR3 comprises 14 residues. CDR3 in DNA: TGTGCCTGGAGTCTCCCAGAAATCACCGAAAAACTGTTTTTT. Its protein product is CAWSLPEITEKLFF.